The rows below give T cell receptor beta chains drawn from one sample of a study of blood T cell repertoires in COVID-19. Generated by immunoSEQ multiplex PCR, the TCRdb table keeps only in-frame clones and is missing some. Here the sample spans around 260,000 clones, roughly 90% being singletons. The specimen was peripheral blood. Source of these receptors: a man under 40 with acute or convalescent COVID-19. Each CDR3 is given with its conserved first and last residue.

CDR3aa: CASSETRFGTGNYGYTF
v_gene: TRBV2
j_gene: TRBJ1-2

CDR3aa: CSGGQGIYGYTF
v_gene: TRBV29-1
j_gene: TRBJ1-2

CDR3aa: CASSVSTGDEKLFF
v_gene: TRBV28
j_gene: TRBJ1-4

CDR3aa: CAGYGGLGGYGYTF
v_gene: TRBV30
j_gene: TRBJ1-2

CDR3aa: CATRRGVETEAFF
v_gene: TRBV24-1
j_gene: TRBJ1-1

CDR3aa: CASSEWSSGNTIYF
v_gene: TRBV10-2
j_gene: TRBJ1-3

CDR3aa: CASSISGGANYGYTF
v_gene: TRBV19
j_gene: TRBJ1-2

CDR3aa: CASSLNQNTQYF
v_gene: TRBV28
j_gene: TRBJ2-3

CDR3aa: CASSLNAYGELFF
v_gene: TRBV7-3
j_gene: TRBJ2-2

CDR3aa: CASSYASSGSPYEQYF
v_gene: TRBV6-2/TRBV6-3
j_gene: TRBJ2-7

CDR3aa: CASSLGFAGREF
v_gene: TRBV5-6
j_gene: TRBJ2-7

CDR3aa: CATRPDYGKSDTQYF
v_gene: TRBV11-1
j_gene: TRBJ2-3

CDR3aa: CASSLALLAHRGGTQYF
v_gene: TRBV28
j_gene: TRBJ2-3

CDR3aa: CASSVSQGGLQETQYF
v_gene: TRBV6-1
j_gene: TRBJ2-5

CDR3aa: CATSDPTGQGQETQYF
v_gene: TRBV24-1
j_gene: TRBJ2-5

CDR3aa: CASSYPTGLSYGYTF
v_gene: TRBV6-2/TRBV6-3
j_gene: TRBJ1-2

CDR3aa: CASSPLGGDYNEQFF
v_gene: TRBV7-9
j_gene: TRBJ2-1

CDR3aa: CASIPGLKETQYF
v_gene: TRBV6-5
j_gene: TRBJ2-5

CDR3aa: CSVLSDTGVYEQYF
v_gene: TRBV29-1
j_gene: TRBJ2-7

CDR3aa: CASSLTGETDTQYF
v_gene: TRBV7-8
j_gene: TRBJ2-3

CDR3aa: CASSAESQPQHF
v_gene: TRBV19
j_gene: TRBJ1-5

CDR3aa: CSVRAGLAGGPFPDTQYF
v_gene: TRBV29-1
j_gene: TRBJ2-3

CDR3aa: CAWSGAGCQPQHF
v_gene: TRBV30
j_gene: TRBJ1-5

CDR3aa: CASLGGGDPFGELFF
v_gene: TRBV28
j_gene: TRBJ2-2

CDR3aa: CASRPQGASNTEAFF
v_gene: TRBV5-1
j_gene: TRBJ1-1

CDR3aa: CASSNQGGFYEQYF
v_gene: TRBV27
j_gene: TRBJ2-7

CDR3aa: CASSPSVISYNEQFF
v_gene: TRBV7-3
j_gene: TRBJ2-1

CDR3aa: CASSSVKTGVKGYTF
v_gene: TRBV7-3
j_gene: TRBJ1-2

CDR3aa: CASRNDRYQAFF
v_gene: TRBV28
j_gene: TRBJ1-1

CDR3aa: CASRAGTGGGEQYF
v_gene: TRBV2
j_gene: TRBJ2-7

CDR3aa: CASSTGTGNGYTF
v_gene: TRBV9
j_gene: TRBJ1-2